This T cell receptor beta chain stems from a study of CDR3 diversity in severe acne. TCRdb reanalysed the PCR reads using MiXCR and keeps one entry per CDR3 protein. This table has approximately 77,000 distinct CDR3 sequences, under 55% appearing once. This clonotype was seen at least ten times. The CDR3 covers 16 residues. Trimming at V came to 0 bases and at J to 4 bases, leaving 6 bases not matched to a gene. The germline gives CDR1 SGHDT, CDR2 YYEEEE. The TCR originated in a male donor with severe acne vulgaris. This chain connects TRBV5-6 to TRBJ2-1, with 8 bases identical to TRBD1. The specimen was blood. The CDR3, as DNA: TGTGCCAGCAGCTTGGCAATGCAGGGGGCTTACAATGAGCAGTTCTTC. Translating it yields CASSLAMQGAYNEQFF.